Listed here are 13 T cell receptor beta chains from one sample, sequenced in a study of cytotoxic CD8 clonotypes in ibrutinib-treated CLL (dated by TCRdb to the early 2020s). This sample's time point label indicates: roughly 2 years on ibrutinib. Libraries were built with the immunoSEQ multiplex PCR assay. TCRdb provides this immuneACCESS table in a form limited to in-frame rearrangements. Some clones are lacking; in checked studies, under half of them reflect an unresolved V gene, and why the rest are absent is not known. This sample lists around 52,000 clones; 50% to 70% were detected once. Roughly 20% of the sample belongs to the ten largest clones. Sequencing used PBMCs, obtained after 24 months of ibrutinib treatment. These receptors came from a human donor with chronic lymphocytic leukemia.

The chain's CDR3 is CASSLLSRGHGTEAFF. The CDR3 bases are TGTGCCAGCAGCCTCCTCAGTCGGGGGCATGGCACTGAAGCTTTCTTT. The chain links TRBV7-9 to TRBJ1-1, with D tentatively TRBD1 (6 bases). Trimming left V 5 bases short and J 4 bases short, with 20 bases between. This CDR3 spans 16 amino acids. Germline assignment: CDR1 SEHNR and CDR2 FQNEAQ (reference sequence).

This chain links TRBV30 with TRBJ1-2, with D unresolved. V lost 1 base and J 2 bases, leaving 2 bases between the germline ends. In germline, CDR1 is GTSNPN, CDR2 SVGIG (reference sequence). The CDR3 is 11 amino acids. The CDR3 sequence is CAWSGNYGYTF. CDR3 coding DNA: TGTGCCTGGAGTGGCAACTATGGCTACACCTTC.

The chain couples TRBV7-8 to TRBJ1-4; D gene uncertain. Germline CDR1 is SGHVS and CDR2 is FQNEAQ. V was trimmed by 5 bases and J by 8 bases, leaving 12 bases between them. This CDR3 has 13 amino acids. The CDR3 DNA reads TGTGCCAGCAGCCTCGCGCTTGGGGAAAAACTGTTTTTT. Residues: CASSLALGEKLFF.

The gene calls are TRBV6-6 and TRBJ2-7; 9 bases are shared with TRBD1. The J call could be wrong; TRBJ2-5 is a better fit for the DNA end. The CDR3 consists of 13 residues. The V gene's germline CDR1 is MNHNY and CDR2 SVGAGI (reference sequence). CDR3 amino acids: CASSYEGQGTQYF. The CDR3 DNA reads TGTGCCAGCAGTTACGAGGGACAGGGGACCCAGTACTTC.

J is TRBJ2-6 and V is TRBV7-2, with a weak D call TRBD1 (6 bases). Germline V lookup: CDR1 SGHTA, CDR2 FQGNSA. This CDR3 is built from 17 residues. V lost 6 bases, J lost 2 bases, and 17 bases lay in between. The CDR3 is CASRIGQMVAGANVLTF. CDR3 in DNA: TGTGCCAGCAGGATAGGACAGATGGTGGCTGGGGCCAACGTCCTGACTTTC.

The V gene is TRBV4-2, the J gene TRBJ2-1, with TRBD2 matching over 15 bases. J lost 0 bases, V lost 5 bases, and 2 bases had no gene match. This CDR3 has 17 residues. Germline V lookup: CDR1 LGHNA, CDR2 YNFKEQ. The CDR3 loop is CASSGTSGGSSYNEQFF. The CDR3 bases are TGTGCCAGCAGCGGGACTAGCGGGGGGAGCTCCTACAATGAGCAGTTCTTC.

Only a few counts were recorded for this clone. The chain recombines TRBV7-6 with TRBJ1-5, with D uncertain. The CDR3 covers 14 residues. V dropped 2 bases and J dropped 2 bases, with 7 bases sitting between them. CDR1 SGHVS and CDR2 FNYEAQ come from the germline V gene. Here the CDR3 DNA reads TGTGCCAGCAGCTTACGGGGAGGCAATCAGCCCCAGCATTTT. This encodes CASSLRGGNQPQHF.

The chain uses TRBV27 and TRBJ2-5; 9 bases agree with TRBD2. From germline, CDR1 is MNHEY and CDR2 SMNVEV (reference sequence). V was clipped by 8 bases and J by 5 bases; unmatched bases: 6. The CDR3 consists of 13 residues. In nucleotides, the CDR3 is TGTGCCAGCGGTAGCGGGAGATATGAGACCCAGTACTTC. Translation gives CASGSGRYETQYF.

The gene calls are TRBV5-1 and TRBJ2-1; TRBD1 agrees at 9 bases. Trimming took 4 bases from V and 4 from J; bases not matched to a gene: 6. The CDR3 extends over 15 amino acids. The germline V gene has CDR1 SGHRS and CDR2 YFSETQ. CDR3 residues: CASSPVGTGYNEQFF. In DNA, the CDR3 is TGCGCCAGCAGCCCGGTTGGGACAGGGTACAATGAGCAGTTCTTC.

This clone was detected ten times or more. The CDR3 loop reads CASSYGETQYF. As DNA, the CDR3 is TGTGCCAGCAGTTACGGGGAGACCCAGTACTTC. The J gene is TRBJ2-5, the V gene TRBV6-1; D remains ambiguous. Deletions cut 5 bases from V and 5 bases from J, with 6 bases between. Germline CDR1 is MNHNS and CDR2 is SASEGT. The length of the CDR3 is 11 residues.

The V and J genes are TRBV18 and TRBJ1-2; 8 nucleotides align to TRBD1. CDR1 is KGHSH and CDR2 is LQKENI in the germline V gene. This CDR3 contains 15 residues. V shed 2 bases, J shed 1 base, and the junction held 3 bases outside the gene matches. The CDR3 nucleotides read TGTGCCAGCTCACCAAGGACAGGGAATAACTATGGCTACACCTTC. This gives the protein CASSPRTGNNYGYTF.

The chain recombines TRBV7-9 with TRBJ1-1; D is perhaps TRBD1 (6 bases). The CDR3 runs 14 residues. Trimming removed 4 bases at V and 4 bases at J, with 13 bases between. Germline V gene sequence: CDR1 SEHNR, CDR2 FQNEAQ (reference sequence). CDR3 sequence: CASSSARGGTEAFF. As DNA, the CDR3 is TGTGCCAGCAGCTCAGCTAGAGGGGGCACTGAAGCTTTCTTT.

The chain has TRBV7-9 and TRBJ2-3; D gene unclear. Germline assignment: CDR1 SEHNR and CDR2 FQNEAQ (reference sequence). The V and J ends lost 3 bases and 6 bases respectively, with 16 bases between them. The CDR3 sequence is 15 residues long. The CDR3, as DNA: TGTGCCAGCAGCTTGGTCCCCCGTTCCTTGGATACGCAGTATTTT. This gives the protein CASSLVPRSLDTQYF.